This is a list of T cell receptor beta chains from one sample in a study of blood T cells in healthy people across ages. In TCRdb, the 5' RACE reads were re-called with MiXCR into one record per CDR3 protein. The sample carries hundreds of thousands of distinct CDR3 sequences, roughly 60% recorded once. The sample consisted of blood. The receptors originated from a man aged 25-40 years in good health. Each CDR3 is given with its conserved first and last residue. The order of the fields is V gene, J gene, clone size, D gene, CDR3 DNA, CDR3 protein. D genes are given only for firm matches. Only part of the rows carry a size: once, few, many, or a class if the clone is expanded.

V gene: TRBV7-2; J gene: TRBJ2-3; clone size: .; D gene: .; CDR3 DNA: TGTGCCAGCAACCTCTTCGTTATGGGTGCGAAGGGCGCAGATACGCAGTATTTT; CDR3 protein: CASNLFVMGAKGADTQYF
V gene: TRBV19; J gene: TRBJ1-1; clone size: few; D gene: .; CDR3 DNA: TGTGCCAGTAGTAGCAGACAGGTCCGAAACACTGAAGCTTTCTTT; CDR3 protein: CASSSRQVRNTEAFF
V gene: TRBV5-1; J gene: TRBJ2-5; clone size: .; D gene: .; CDR3 DNA: TGCGCAAGCAGCTTTGACAGATACCAAGAGACCCAGTACTTC; CDR3 protein: CASSFDRYQETQYF
V gene: TRBV27; J gene: TRBJ2-7; clone size: .; D gene: .; CDR3 DNA: TGTGCCAGCAGTTTATCGTTGTCATGGGACCGAACCTACGAGCAGTACTTC; CDR3 protein: CASSLSLSWDRTYEQYF
V gene: TRBV29-1; J gene: TRBJ1-4; clone size: .; D gene: .; CDR3 DNA: TGCAGCGTGTCAGGGCCGGCAACTAATGAAAAACTGTTTTTT; CDR3 protein: CSVSGPATNEKLFF
V gene: TRBV20-1; J gene: TRBJ1-2; clone size: .; D gene: .; CDR3 DNA: TGCAGTGCTAGGGAGGGTCAGGGAATCTTAGGTGGCTACACCTTC; CDR3 protein: CSAREGQGILGGYTF
V gene: TRBV7-2; J gene: TRBJ1-2; clone size: .; D gene: .; CDR3 DNA: TGTGCCAGCAGCTTAGTTTTTGGGGCAAACTATGGCTACACCTTC; CDR3 protein: CASSLVFGANYGYTF
V gene: TRBV6-1; J gene: TRBJ1-4; clone size: .; D gene: .; CDR3 DNA: TGTGCCAGCAAAAGACAGGCAACTAATGAAAAACTGTTTTTT; CDR3 protein: CASKRQATNEKLFF
V gene: TRBV25-1; J gene: TRBJ1-2; clone size: .; D gene: .; CDR3 DNA: TGTGCCAGCGGGGCCCAATGGGGCTACACCTTC; CDR3 protein: CASGAQWGYTF
V gene: TRBV7-9; J gene: TRBJ2-7; clone size: .; D gene: .; CDR3 DNA: TGTGCCAGCAGCTTAGAAATTTACGAGCAGTACTTC; CDR3 protein: CASSLEIYEQYF
V gene: TRBV11-2; J gene: TRBJ2-1; clone size: .; D gene: TRBD1; CDR3 DNA: TGTGCCAGCAGCCCGGGACAGGGGTACGAGACCCAGTTCTTC; CDR3 protein: CASSPGQGYETQFF
V gene: TRBV11-2; J gene: TRBJ2-3; clone size: .; D gene: TRBD2; CDR3 DNA: TGTGCCAGCAGCTTAACTGGGACTACTAGCACAGATACGCAGTATTTT; CDR3 protein: CASSLTGTTSTDTQYF
V gene: TRBV18; J gene: TRBJ2-1; clone size: .; D gene: .; CDR3 DNA: TGTGCCAGCTCTCGAATCCGGGACTCCAATGAGCAGTTCTTC; CDR3 protein: CASSRIRDSNEQFF
V gene: TRBV25-1; J gene: TRBJ2-7; clone size: .; D gene: .; CDR3 DNA: TGTGCCAGCAGTGAAGCCGCGGGACAGACCTACGAGCAGTACTTC; CDR3 protein: CASSEAAGQTYEQYF
V gene: TRBV6-2/TRBV6-3; J gene: TRBJ2-3; clone size: .; D gene: .; CDR3 DNA: TGTGCCAGCAGTTACGGCTCCGCAGATACGCAGTATTTT; CDR3 protein: CASSYGSADTQYF
V gene: TRBV7-2; J gene: TRBJ2-3; clone size: .; D gene: .; CDR3 DNA: TGTGCCAGCAGCCCTAATACTGCAGATACGCAGTATTTT; CDR3 protein: CASSPNTADTQYF
V gene: TRBV7-9; J gene: TRBJ2-5; clone size: .; D gene: .; CDR3 DNA: TGTGCCAGCAGCTTAGTGGGGAGTATGGAGACCCAGTACTTC; CDR3 protein: CASSLVGSMETQYF
V gene: TRBV20-1; J gene: TRBJ2-1; clone size: .; D gene: .; CDR3 DNA: TGCAGTGCTAATCCACCCGGTTACAGGGCCTACAATGAGCAGTTCTTC; CDR3 protein: CSANPPGYRAYNEQFF
V gene: TRBV20-1; J gene: TRBJ2-3; clone size: few; D gene: .; CDR3 DNA: TGCAGTGCTAGCACTCCAGAATCCGCAGATACGCAGTATTTT; CDR3 protein: CSASTPESADTQYF
V gene: TRBV20-1; J gene: TRBJ2-1; clone size: .; D gene: .; CDR3 DNA: TGCAGTGCTAGGGAACTAGGTTACAATGAGCAGTTCTTC; CDR3 protein: CSARELGYNEQFF
V gene: TRBV11-2; J gene: TRBJ1-4; clone size: .; D gene: .; CDR3 DNA: TGTGCCAGCAGCTCGGGGCGGACCAATGAAAAACTGTTTTTT; CDR3 protein: CASSSGRTNEKLFF
V gene: TRBV25-1; J gene: TRBJ1-2; clone size: .; D gene: TRBD1; CDR3 DNA: TGTGCCAGCAGACAGGGGTCTAACTATGGCTACACCTTC; CDR3 protein: CASRQGSNYGYTF
V gene: TRBV7-9; J gene: TRBJ2-4; clone size: .; D gene: TRBD2; CDR3 DNA: TGTGCCAGCAGCTCTAGCGGGGGCCCAGCCAAAAACATTCAGTACTTC; CDR3 protein: CASSSSGGPAKNIQYF
V gene: TRBV29-1; J gene: TRBJ2-3; clone size: .; D gene: TRBD2; CDR3 DNA: TGCAGCGTCCACGGACTAGCGGGAGGTTCCCCCACAGATACGCAGTATTTT; CDR3 protein: CSVHGLAGGSPTDTQYF
V gene: TRBV28; J gene: TRBJ2-4; clone size: .; D gene: .; CDR3 DNA: TGTGCCAGCCGCCCCAGCGCGGGAAGGACAGAAAACATTCAGTACTTC; CDR3 protein: CASRPSAGRTENIQYF
V gene: TRBV7-2; J gene: TRBJ2-3; clone size: few; D gene: TRBD2; CDR3 DNA: TGTGCCAGCAGCCCCGGACTAGCGGGATTAGCGCAGTATTTT; CDR3 protein: CASSPGLAGLAQYF
V gene: TRBV4-1; J gene: TRBJ2-5; clone size: few; D gene: .; CDR3 DNA: TGCGCCAGCAGCCAAGAGGGCAGCGACAGGAGCCAAGAGACCCAGTACTTC; CDR3 protein: CASSQEGSDRSQETQYF
V gene: TRBV28; J gene: TRBJ2-1; clone size: .; D gene: TRBD2; CDR3 DNA: TGTGCCAGCAACCCCCCTAGCGGGGTCGGCAATGAGCAGTTCTTC; CDR3 protein: CASNPPSGVGNEQFF
V gene: TRBV2; J gene: TRBJ1-6; clone size: .; D gene: .; CDR3 DNA: TGTGCCAGCAGGGGTGAAAAGGGTTCACTCCTCCACTTT; CDR3 protein: CASRGEKGSLLHF
V gene: TRBV20-1; J gene: TRBJ2-4; clone size: .; D gene: .; CDR3 DNA: TGCAGTGCTAACCACGCCACGGCAGGCATTCAGTACTTC; CDR3 protein: CSANHATAGIQYF
V gene: TRBV3-1; J gene: TRBJ2-7; clone size: .; D gene: TRBD1; CDR3 DNA: TGTGCCAGCAGCCGCTACAGGGGCGAGCAGTACTTC; CDR3 protein: CASSRYRGEQYF
V gene: TRBV11-1; J gene: TRBJ1-1; clone size: .; D gene: TRBD1; CDR3 DNA: TGTGCCAGCAGCGGGGACAGATCGATGAACACTGAAGCTTTCTTT; CDR3 protein: CASSGDRSMNTEAFF
V gene: TRBV27; J gene: TRBJ2-7; clone size: .; D gene: .; CDR3 DNA: TGTGCCAGCAGTTCCCGGGACTCCACATCCTACGAGCAGTACTTC; CDR3 protein: CASSSRDSTSYEQYF
V gene: TRBV7-9; J gene: TRBJ2-4; clone size: few; D gene: TRBD1; CDR3 DNA: TGTGCCAGCAGTCCACAGACCGGGACAGGGGCAAACATTCAGTACTTC; CDR3 protein: CASSPQTGTGANIQYF
V gene: TRBV7-8; J gene: TRBJ2-7; clone size: .; D gene: TRBD2; CDR3 DNA: TGTGCCAGCAGCTTAGGGGGCGGGAGGACGTACGAGCAGAACTTC; CDR3 protein: CASSLGGGRTYEQNF
V gene: TRBV9; J gene: TRBJ1-4; clone size: .; D gene: TRBD1; CDR3 DNA: TGTGCCAGCAGCGTCGGTCGAGGACAGGTTAATGAAAAACTGTTTTTT; CDR3 protein: CASSVGRGQVNEKLFF
V gene: TRBV5-1; J gene: TRBJ2-5; clone size: .; D gene: TRBD2; CDR3 DNA: TGCGCCAGCAGGGCGGGACTAGGAGCAGAGACCCAGTACTTC; CDR3 protein: CASRAGLGAETQYF
V gene: TRBV7-6; J gene: TRBJ2-7; clone size: .; D gene: .; CDR3 DNA: TGTGCCAGCAGCCCCCGCGCAACAGCATCCTACGAGCAGTACTTC; CDR3 protein: CASSPRATASYEQYF
V gene: TRBV27; J gene: TRBJ1-2; clone size: .; D gene: .; CDR3 DNA: TGTGCCAGCAGTTTCGTTGGGGGTGGGTCGGATGGCTACACCTTC; CDR3 protein: CASSFVGGGSDGYTF
V gene: TRBV5-1; J gene: TRBJ2-7; clone size: .; D gene: .; CDR3 DNA: TGCGCCAGCAGCTCGGCTCCGTCCGCGGGACAGTTTTACGAGCAGTACTTC; CDR3 protein: CASSSAPSAGQFYEQYF
V gene: TRBV12-3/TRBV12-4; J gene: TRBJ2-3; clone size: .; D gene: .; CDR3 DNA: TGTGCCAGCAGTGGGGGCCCGGGAGTGGATACGCAGTATTTT; CDR3 protein: CASSGGPGVDTQYF
V gene: TRBV12-3/TRBV12-4; J gene: TRBJ2-7; clone size: .; D gene: TRBD2; CDR3 DNA: TGTGCCAGCAGTTTATCCTCGACTAGCGGGGCAACGTTCGAGCAGTACTTC; CDR3 protein: CASSLSSTSGATFEQYF
V gene: TRBV4-3; J gene: TRBJ1-2; clone size: .; D gene: .; CDR3 DNA: TGCGCCAGCAGCCAAGATTATTCCGGGGCGCTTAACTATGGCTACACCTTC; CDR3 protein: CASSQDYSGALNYGYTF
V gene: TRBV7-9; J gene: TRBJ1-1; clone size: .; D gene: .; CDR3 DNA: TGTGCCAGCAGCTCGCAGGACCCAGGGAACACTGAAGCTTTCTTT; CDR3 protein: CASSSQDPGNTEAFF
V gene: TRBV7-2; J gene: TRBJ2-7; clone size: once; D gene: TRBD2; CDR3 DNA: TGTGCCAGCAGCACAAGCGGGGGGGGCTACTACGAGCAGTACTTC; CDR3 protein: CASSTSGGGYYEQYF
V gene: TRBV3-1; J gene: TRBJ2-1; clone size: .; D gene: .; CDR3 DNA: TGTGCCAGCAGCCAATACCCAGACCTCAGTGAGCAGTTCTTC; CDR3 protein: CASSQYPDLSEQFF
V gene: TRBV20-1; J gene: TRBJ2-5; clone size: .; D gene: .; CDR3 DNA: TGCAGTGCTAGAGAGGCAGGGCCAGAGACCCAGTACTTC; CDR3 protein: CSAREAGPETQYF
V gene: TRBV24-1; J gene: TRBJ2-5; clone size: .; D gene: TRBD2; CDR3 DNA: TGTGCCACCAGCCGAGAACACAAAAACTTAGCGGGGGTTAACCCGATACAAGAGACCCAGTACTTC; CDR3 protein: CATSREHKNLAGVNPIQETQYF
V gene: TRBV4-2; J gene: TRBJ1-1; clone size: .; D gene: .; CDR3 DNA: TGTGCCAGCAGCACCTCCCTGGGGGTATTAGGGAACACTGAAGCTTTCTTT; CDR3 protein: CASSTSLGVLGNTEAFF
V gene: TRBV20-1; J gene: TRBJ2-7; clone size: once; D gene: .; CDR3 DNA: TGCAGTGCTAGTTGGGGCCAACCATTGTCCGAGCAGTACTTC; CDR3 protein: CSASWGQPLSEQYF
V gene: TRBV12-3/TRBV12-4; J gene: TRBJ1-2; clone size: .; D gene: .; CDR3 DNA: TGTGCCAGCAGTCAGATTGTTTTTGGGGGCTACACCTTC; CDR3 protein: CASSQIVFGGYTF
V gene: TRBV7-2; J gene: TRBJ2-7; clone size: .; D gene: .; CDR3 DNA: TGTGCCAGCAGCTCCGGTATCACCTACGAGCAGTACTTC; CDR3 protein: CASSSGITYEQYF
V gene: TRBV20-1; J gene: TRBJ1-2; clone size: few; D gene: .; CDR3 DNA: TGCAGTGCTAGTGTACGGGGGAAGAGGAACTATGGCTACACCTTC; CDR3 protein: CSASVRGKRNYGYTF
V gene: TRBV28; J gene: TRBJ1-2; clone size: .; D gene: .; CDR3 DNA: TGTGCCAGCAGTGTAACGACAGCATTTCAGGGCTACACCTTC; CDR3 protein: CASSVTTAFQGYTF
V gene: TRBV7-6; J gene: TRBJ1-4; clone size: .; D gene: .; CDR3 DNA: TGTGCCAGCAGCCACAGGGAGGGGGACGCAACTAATGAAAAACTGTTTTTT; CDR3 protein: CASSHREGDATNEKLFF